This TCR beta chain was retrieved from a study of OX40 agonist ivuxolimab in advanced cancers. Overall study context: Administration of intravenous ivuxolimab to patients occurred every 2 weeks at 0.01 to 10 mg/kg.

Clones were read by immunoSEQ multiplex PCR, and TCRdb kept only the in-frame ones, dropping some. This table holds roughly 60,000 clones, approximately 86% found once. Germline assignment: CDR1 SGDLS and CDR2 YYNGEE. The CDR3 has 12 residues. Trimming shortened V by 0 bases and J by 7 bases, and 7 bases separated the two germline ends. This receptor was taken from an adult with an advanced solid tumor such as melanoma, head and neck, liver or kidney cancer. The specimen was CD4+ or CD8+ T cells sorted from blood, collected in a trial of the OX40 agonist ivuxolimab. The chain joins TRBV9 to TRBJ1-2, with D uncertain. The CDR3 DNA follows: TGTGCCAGCAGCGTAGCGGGCGGTGGCTACACCTTC. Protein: CASSVAGGGYTF.